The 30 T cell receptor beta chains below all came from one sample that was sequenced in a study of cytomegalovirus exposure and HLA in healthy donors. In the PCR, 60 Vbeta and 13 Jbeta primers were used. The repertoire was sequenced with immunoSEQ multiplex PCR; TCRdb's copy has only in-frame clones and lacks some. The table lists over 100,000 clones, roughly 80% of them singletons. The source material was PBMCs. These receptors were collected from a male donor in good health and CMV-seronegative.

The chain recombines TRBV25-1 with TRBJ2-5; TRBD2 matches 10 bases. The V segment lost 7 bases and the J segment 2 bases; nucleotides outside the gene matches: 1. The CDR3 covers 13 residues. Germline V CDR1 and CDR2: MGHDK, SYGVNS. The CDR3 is CASKTSGQETQYF. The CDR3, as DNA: TGTGCCAGCAAGACTAGCGGGCAAGAGACCCAGTACTTC.

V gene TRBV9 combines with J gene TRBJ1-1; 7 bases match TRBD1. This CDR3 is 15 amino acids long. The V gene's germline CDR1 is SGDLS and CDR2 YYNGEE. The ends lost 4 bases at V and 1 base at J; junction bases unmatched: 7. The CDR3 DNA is TGTGCCAGCAGCTTTCAGACAGGGACGAACACTGAAGCTTTCTTT. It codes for CASSFQTGTNTEAFF.

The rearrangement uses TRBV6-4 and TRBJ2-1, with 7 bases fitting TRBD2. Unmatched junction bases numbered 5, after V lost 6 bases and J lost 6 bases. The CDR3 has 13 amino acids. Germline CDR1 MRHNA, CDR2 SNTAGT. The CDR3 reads CASSMTSSNEQFF. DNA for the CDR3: TGTGCCAGCAGCATGACTAGCAGCAATGAGCAGTTCTTC.

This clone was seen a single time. The CDR3 loop is CASSHPTGFSSDGYTF. In nucleotides, the CDR3 is TGTGCCAGCAGCCACCCCACAGGGTTTTCGTCTGATGGCTACACCTTC. This chain uses TRBV7-9 with TRBJ1-2; D might be TRBD1 (6 bases). This CDR3 has 16 residues. The germline V gene has CDR1 SEHNR and CDR2 FQNEAQ (reference sequence). The V end was cut by 5 bases, the J end by 6 bases, with 22 bases between.

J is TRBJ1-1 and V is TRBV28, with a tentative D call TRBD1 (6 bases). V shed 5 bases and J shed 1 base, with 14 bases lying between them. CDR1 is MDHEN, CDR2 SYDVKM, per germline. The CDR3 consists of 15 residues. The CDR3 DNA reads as TGTGCCAGCAGTCCCATGATGGGGGCGAACACTGAAGCTTTCTTT. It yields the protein CASSPMMGANTEAFF.

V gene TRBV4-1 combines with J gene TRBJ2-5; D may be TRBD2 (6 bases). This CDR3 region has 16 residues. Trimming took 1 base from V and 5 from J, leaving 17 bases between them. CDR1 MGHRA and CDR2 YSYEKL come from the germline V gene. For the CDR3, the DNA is TGCGCCAGCAGCCAAGGGCGAGGAGGGGCTGGGGAGACCCAGTACTTC. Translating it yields CASSQGRGGAGETQYF.

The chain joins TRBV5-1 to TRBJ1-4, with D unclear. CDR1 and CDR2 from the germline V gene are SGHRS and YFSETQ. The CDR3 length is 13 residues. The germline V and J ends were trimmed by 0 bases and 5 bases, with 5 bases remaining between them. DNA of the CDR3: TGCGCCAGCAGCTTGGTCTTCAATGAAAAACTGTTTTTT. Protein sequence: CASSLVFNEKLFF.

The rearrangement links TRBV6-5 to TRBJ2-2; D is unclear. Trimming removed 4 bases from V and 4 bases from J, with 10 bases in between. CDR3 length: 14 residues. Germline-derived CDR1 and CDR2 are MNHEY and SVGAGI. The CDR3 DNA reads TGTGCCAGCAGTTTAATATCGGGCACCGGGGAGCTGTTTTTT. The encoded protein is CASSLISGTGELFF.

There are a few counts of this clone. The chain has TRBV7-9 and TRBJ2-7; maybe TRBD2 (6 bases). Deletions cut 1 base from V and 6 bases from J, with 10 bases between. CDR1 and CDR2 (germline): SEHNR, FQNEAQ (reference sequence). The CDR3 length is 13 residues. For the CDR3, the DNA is TGTGCCAGCAGCTTAGGCGGGATTAGCGAGCAGTACTTC. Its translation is CASSLGGISEQYF.

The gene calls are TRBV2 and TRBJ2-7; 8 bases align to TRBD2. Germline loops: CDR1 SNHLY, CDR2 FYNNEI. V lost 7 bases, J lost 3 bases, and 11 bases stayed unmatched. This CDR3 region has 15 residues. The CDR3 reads CASKESGGFFYEQYF. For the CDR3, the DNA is TGTGCCAGCAAGGAAAGCGGGGGTTTTTTCTACGAGCAGTACTTC.

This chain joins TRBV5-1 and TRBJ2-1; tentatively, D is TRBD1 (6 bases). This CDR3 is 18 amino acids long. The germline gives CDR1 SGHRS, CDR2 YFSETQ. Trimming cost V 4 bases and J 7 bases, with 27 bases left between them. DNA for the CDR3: TGCGCCAGCAGCCTGGGCAGACTATACAGGGCCCAAGGGAATGAGCAGTTCTTC. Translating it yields CASSLGRLYRAQGNEQFF. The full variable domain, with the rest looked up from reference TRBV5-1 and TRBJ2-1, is KAGVTQTPRYLIKTRGQQVTLSCSPISGHRSVSWYQQTPGQGLQFLFEYFSETQRNKGNFPGRFSGRQFSNSRSEMNVSTLELGDSALYLCASSLGRLYRAQGNEQFFGPGTRLTVL.

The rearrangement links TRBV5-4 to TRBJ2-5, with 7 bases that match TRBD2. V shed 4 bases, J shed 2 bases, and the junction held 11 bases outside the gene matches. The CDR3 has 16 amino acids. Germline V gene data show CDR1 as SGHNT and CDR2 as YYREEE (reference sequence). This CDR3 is CASSHSNWGLQETQYF. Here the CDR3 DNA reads TGTGCCAGCAGCCACTCTAACTGGGGACTACAAGAGACCCAGTACTTC.

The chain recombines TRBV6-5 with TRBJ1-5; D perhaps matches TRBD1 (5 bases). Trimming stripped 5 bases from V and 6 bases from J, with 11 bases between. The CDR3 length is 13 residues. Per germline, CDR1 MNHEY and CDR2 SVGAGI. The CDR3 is CASSGTPFQPQHF. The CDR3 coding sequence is TGTGCCAGCAGTGGGACTCCCTTTCAGCCCCAGCATTTT.

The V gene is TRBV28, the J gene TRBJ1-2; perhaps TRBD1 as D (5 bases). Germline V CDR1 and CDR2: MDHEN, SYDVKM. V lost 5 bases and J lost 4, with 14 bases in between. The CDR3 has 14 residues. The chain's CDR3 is CASSTPRGIYGYTF. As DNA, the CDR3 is TGTGCCAGCAGTACGCCAAGGGGAATCTATGGCTACACCTTC.

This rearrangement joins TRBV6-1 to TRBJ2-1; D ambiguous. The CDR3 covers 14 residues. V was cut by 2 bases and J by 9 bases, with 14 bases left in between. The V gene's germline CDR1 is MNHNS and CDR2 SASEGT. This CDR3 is CASSELGVGSEQFF. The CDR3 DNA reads TGTGCCAGCAGTGAACTGGGCGTCGGTAGTGAGCAGTTCTTC.

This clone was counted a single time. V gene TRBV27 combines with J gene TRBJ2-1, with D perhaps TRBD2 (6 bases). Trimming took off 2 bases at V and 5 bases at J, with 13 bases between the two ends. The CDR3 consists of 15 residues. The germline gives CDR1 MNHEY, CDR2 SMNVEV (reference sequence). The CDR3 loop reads CASSLRVAVNNEQFF. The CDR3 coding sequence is TGTGCCAGCAGTTTACGGGTAGCGGTAAACAATGAGCAGTTCTTC.

The CDR3, as DNA: TGTGCCAGTAGTATAGGGCAGGGCTCAGATACGCAGTATTTT. Translating gives CASSIGQGSDTQYF. The chain links TRBV19 to TRBJ2-3, with D perhaps matching TRBD1 (5 bases). Between the trimmed V and J ends, which lost 1 base and 4 bases, there was a span of 9 bases. Germline V lookup: CDR1 LNHDA, CDR2 SQIVND (reference sequence). This CDR3 has 14 residues.

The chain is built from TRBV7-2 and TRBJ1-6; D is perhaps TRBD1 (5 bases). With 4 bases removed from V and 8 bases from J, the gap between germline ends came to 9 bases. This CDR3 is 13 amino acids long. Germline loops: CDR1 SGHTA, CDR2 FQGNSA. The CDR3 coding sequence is TGTGCCAGCAGCTCCTGGGGGGATTCACCCCTCCACTTT. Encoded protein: CASSSWGDSPLHF. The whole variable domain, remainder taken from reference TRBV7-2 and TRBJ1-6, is GAGVSQSPSNKVTEKGKDVELRCDPISGHTALYWYRQSLGQGLEFLIYFQGNSAPDKSGLPSDRFSAERTGGSVSTLTIQRTQQEDSAVYLCASSSWGDSPLHFGNGTRLTVT.

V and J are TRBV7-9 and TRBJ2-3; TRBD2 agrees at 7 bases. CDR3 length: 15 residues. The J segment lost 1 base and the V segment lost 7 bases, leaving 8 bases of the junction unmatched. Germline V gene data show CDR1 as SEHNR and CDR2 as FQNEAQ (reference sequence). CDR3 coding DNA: TGTGCCAGCACCCTGGGGAGCGGGGGCACAGATACGCAGTATTTT. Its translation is CASTLGSGGTDTQYF.

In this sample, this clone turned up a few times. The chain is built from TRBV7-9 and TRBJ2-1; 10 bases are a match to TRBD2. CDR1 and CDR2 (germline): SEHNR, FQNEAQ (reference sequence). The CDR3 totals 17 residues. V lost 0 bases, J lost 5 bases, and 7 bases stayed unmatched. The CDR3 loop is CASSLAQGLARNNEQFF. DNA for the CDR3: TGTGCCAGCAGCTTAGCGCAGGGACTAGCGAGGAACAATGAGCAGTTCTTC.

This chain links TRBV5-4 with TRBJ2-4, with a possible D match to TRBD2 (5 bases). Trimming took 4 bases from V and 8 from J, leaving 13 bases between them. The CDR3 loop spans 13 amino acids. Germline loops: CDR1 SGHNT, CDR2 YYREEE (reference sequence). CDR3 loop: CASSPQVEDIQYF. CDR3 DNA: TGTGCCAGCAGCCCCCAGGTGGAGGACATTCAGTACTTC.

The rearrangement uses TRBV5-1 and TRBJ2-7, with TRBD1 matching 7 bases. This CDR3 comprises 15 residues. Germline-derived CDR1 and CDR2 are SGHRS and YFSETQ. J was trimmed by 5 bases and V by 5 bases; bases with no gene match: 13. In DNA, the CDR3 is TGCGCCAGCAGGAAAAGGGACAGTTCGTTGGACGAGCAGTACTTC. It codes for CASRKRDSSLDEQYF. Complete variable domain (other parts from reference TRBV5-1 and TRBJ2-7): KAGVTQTPRYLIKTRGQQVTLSCSPISGHRSVSWYQQTPGQGLQFLFEYFSETQRNKGNFPGRFSGRQFSNSRSEMNVSTLELGDSALYLCASRKRDSSLDEQYFGPGTRLTVT.

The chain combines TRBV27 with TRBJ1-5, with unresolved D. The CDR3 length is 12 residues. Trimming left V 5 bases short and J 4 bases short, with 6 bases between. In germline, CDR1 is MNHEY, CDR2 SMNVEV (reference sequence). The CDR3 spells CASSTGNQPQHF. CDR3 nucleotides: TGTGCCAGCAGTACGGGGAATCAGCCCCAGCATTTT.

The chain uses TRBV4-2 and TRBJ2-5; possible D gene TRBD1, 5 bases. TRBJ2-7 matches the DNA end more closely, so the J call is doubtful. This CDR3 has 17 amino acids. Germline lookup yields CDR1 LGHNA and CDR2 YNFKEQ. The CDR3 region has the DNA TGTGCCAGCAGCCAAGATATCGACCCAGACAGCTCCTACGAGCAGTACTTC. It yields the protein CASSQDIDPDSSYEQYF.

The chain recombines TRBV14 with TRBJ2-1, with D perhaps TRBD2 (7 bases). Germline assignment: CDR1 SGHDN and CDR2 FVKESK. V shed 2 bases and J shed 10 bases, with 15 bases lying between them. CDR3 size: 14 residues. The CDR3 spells CASSQPGGGREQFF. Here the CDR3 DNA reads TGTGCCAGCAGCCAACCGGGGGGCGGAAGGGAGCAGTTCTTC.

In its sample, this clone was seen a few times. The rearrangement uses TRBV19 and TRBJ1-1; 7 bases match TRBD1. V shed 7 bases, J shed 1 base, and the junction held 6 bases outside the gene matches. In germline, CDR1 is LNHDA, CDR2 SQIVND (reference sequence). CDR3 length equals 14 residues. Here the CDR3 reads CASKGTAQNTEAFF. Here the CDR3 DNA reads TGTGCCAGTAAAGGGACAGCCCAGAACACTGAAGCTTTCTTT.

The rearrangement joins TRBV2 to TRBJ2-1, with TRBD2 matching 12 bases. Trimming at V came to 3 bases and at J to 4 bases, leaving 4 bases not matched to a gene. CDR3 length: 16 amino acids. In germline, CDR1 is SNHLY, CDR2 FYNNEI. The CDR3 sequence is CASSDLTSGRYNEQFF. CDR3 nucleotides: TGTGCCAGCAGTGATTTGACTAGCGGGAGATACAATGAGCAGTTCTTC.

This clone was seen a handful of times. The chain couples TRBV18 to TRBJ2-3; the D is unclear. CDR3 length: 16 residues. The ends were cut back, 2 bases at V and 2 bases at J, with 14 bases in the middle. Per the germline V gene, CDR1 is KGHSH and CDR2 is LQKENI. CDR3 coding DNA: TGTGCCAGCTCACCATTTGACACAAAACTCACAGATACGCAGTATTTT. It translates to CASSPFDTKLTDTQYF. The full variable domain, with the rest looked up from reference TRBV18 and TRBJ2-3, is NAGVMQNPRHLVRRRGQEARLRCSPMKGHSHVYWYRQLPEEGLKFMVYLQKENIIDESGMPKERFSAEFPKEGPSILRIQQVVRGDSAAYFCASSPFDTKLTDTQYFGPGTRLTVL.

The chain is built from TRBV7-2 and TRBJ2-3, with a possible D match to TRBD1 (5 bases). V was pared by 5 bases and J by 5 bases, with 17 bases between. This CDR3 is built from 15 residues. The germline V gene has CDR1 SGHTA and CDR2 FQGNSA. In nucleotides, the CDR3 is TGTGCCAGCAGCCCCCGACAGCGATCACGAGATACGCAGTATTTT. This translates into CASSPRQRSRDTQYF.

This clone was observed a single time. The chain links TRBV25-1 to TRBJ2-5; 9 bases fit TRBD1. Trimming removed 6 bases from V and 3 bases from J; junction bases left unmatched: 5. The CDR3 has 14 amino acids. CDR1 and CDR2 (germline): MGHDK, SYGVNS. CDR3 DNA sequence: TGTGCCAGCAGACCGGGACAGGGTGAAGAGACCCAGTACTTC. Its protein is CASRPGQGEETQYF.